This TCR beta chain was identified during a study of T cells expressing NK-cell markers. This CDR3 spans 15 amino acids. CDR1 KGHDR and CDR2 SFDVKD come from the germline V gene. TCRdb re-analyzed the 5' RACE reads; it lists each CDR3 protein once, without DNA. The sample spans approximately 440,000 distinct CDR3 sequences; the ten largest clones claim 1.4%. Sequencing was performed on blood T cells: a sorted CD56 or NKG2C T cell subset, CD4+ or CD8+ T cells, or bulk PBMC T cells (not recorded which). This clonotype was sampled from a woman between 50 and 59 years old in good health. V usage is TRBV24-1 and J usage is TRBJ2-1; checking the TCRdb D call of TRBD1 is not possible without DNA. CDR3 protein: CATSDPLRTAGEQFF.